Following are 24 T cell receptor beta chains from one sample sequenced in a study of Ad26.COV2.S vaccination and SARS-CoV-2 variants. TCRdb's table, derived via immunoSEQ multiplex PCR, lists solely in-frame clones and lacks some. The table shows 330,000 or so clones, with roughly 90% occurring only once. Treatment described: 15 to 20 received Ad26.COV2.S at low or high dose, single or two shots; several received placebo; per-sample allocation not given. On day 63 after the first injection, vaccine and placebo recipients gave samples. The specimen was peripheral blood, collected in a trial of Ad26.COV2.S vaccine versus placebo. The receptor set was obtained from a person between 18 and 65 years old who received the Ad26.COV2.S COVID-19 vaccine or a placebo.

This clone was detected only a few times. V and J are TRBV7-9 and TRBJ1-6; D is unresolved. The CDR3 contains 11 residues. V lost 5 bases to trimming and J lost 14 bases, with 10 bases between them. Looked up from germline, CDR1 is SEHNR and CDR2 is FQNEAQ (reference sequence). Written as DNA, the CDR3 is TGTGCCAGCAGCAATAAACAGACCCTCCACTTT. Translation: CASSNKQTLHF. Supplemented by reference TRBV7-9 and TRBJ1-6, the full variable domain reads DTGVSQNPRHKITKRGQNVTFRCDPISEHNRLYWYRQTLGQGPEFLTYFQNEAQLEKSRLLSDRFSAERPKGSFSTLEIQRTEQGDSAMYLCASSNKQTLHFGNGTRLTVT.

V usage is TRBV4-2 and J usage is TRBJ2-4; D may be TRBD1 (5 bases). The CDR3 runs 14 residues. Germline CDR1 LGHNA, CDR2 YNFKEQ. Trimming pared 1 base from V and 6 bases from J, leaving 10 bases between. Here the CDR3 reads CASSQGSGLNIQYF. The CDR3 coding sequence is TGTGCCAGCAGCCAAGGCTCAGGGTTAAACATTCAGTACTTC.

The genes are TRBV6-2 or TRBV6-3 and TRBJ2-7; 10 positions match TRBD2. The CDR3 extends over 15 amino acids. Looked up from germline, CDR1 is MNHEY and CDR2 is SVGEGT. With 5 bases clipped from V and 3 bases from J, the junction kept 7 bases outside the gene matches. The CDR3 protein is CASSVLAGTYYEQYV. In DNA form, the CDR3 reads TGTGCCAGCAGTGTACTAGCGGGGACCTACTACGAGCAGTACGTC.

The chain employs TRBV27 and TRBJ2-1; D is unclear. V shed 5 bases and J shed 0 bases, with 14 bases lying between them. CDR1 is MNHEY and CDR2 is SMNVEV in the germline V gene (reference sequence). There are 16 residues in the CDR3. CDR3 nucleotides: TGTGCCAGCAGTATGGGCCCTCCGAGCTCCTACAATGAGCAGTTCTTC. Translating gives CASSMGPPSSYNEQFF.

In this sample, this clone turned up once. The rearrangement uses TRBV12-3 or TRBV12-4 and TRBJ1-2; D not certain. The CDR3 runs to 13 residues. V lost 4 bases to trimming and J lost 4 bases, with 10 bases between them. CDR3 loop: CASSSGQIYGYTF. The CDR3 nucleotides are TGTGCCAGCAGTTCGGGTCAGATCTATGGCTACACCTTC.

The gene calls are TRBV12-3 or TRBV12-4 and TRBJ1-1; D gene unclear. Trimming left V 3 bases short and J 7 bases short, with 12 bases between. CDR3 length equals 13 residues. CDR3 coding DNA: TGTGCCAGCAGTTTTATAGTGGGAGGTGAAGCTTTCTTT. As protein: CASSFIVGGEAFF.

The CDR3 is CASSSRTGTSNQPQHF. CDR3 sequence (DNA): TGTGCCAGCAGCTCTCGGACAGGGACGAGCAATCAGCCCCAGCATTTT. The gene calls are TRBV13 and TRBJ1-5, with 8 bases aligning to TRBD1. Trimming cost V 4 bases and J 1 base; bases outside gene matches: 6. This CDR3 comprises 16 residues. Germline V lookup: CDR1 PRHDT, CDR2 FYEKMQ (reference sequence).

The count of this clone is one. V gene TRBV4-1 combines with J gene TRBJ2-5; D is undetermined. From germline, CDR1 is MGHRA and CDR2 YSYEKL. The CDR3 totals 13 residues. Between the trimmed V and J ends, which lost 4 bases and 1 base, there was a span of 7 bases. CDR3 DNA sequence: TGCGCCAGCAGCCGGAACCTCCAAGAGACCCAGTACTTC. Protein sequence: CASSRNLQETQYF.

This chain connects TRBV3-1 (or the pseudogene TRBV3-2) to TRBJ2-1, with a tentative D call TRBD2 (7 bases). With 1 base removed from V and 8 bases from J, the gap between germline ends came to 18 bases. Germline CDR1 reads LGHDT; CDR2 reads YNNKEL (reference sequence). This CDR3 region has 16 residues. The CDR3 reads CASSQGLPRGRDEQFF. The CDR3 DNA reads TGTGCCAGCAGCCAAGGACTGCCGAGGGGGAGGGATGAGCAGTTCTTC.

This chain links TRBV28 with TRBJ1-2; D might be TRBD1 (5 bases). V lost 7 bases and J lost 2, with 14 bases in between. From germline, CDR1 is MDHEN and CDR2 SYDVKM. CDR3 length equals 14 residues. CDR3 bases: TGTGCCAGCACCAAATGGACATCGAACTATGGCTACACCTTC. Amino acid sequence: CASTKWTSNYGYTF.

CDR3 region: CASSFDGGQPQHF. CDR3 nucleotide sequence: TGTGCCAGCAGTTTTGACGGTGGTCAGCCCCAGCATTTT. V usage is TRBV12-3 or TRBV12-4 and J usage is TRBJ1-5, with D uncertain. V dropped 3 bases and J dropped 6 bases, with 9 bases sitting between them. This CDR3 region has 13 residues.

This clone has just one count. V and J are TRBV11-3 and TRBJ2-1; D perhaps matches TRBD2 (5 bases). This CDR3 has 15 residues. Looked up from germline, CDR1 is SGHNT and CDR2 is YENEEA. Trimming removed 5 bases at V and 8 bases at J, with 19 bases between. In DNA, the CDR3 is TGTGCCAGCAGCCCCTCGGCTCCTCGGGGTGATGAGCAGTTCTTC. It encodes CASSPSAPRGDEQFF. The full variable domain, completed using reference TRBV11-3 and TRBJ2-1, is EAGVVQSPRYKIIEKKQPVAFWCNPISGHNTLYWYLQNLGQGPELLIRYENEEAVDDSQLPKDRFSAERLKGVDSTLKIQPAELGDSAVYLCASSPSAPRGDEQFFGPGTRLTVL.

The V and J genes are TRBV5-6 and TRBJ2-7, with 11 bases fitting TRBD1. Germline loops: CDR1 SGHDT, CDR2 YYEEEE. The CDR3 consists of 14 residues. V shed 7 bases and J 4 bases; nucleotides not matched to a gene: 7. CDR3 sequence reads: CASGRDRGKYEQYV. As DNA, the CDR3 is TGTGCCAGCGGCCGGGACAGGGGGAAGTACGAGCAGTACGTC.

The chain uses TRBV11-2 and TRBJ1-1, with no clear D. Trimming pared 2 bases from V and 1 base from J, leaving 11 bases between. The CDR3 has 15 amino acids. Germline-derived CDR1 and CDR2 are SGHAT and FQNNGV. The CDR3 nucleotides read TGTGCCAGCAGCTTACTGTCAGTTCGGAACACTGAAGCTTTCTTT. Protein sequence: CASSLLSVRNTEAFF.

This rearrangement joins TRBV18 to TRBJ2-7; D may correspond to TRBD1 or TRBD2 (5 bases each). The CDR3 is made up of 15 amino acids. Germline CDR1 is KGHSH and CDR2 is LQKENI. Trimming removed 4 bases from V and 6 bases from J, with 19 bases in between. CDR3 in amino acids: CASSHQEGWPSEQYF. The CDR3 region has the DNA TGTGCCAGCTCACACCAAGAGGGGTGGCCGAGCGAGCAGTACTTC.

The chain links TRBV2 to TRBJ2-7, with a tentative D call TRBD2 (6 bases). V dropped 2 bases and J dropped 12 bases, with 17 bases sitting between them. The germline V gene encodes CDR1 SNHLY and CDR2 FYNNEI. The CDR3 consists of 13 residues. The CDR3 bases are TGTGCCAGCAGTGAATTCCCCCAGGGAGGATGGTACGTC. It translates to CASSEFPQGGWYV.

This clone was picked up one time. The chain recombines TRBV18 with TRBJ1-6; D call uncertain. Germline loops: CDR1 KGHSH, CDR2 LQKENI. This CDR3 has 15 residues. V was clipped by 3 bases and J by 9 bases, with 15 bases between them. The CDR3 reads CASSPRSSGASPLHF. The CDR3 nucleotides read TGTGCCAGCTCACCGCGGAGCTCCGGTGCTTCACCCCTCCACTTT.

Here the CDR3 reads CASSLRGPYEQYF. The CDR3 region has the DNA TGTGCCAGCAGTTTAAGGGGCCCCTACGAGCAGTACTTC. The chain combines TRBV12-3 or TRBV12-4 with TRBJ2-7, with D tentatively TRBD1 (5 bases). V lost 2 bases and J 2 bases, leaving 7 bases between the germline ends. This CDR3 has 13 amino acids.

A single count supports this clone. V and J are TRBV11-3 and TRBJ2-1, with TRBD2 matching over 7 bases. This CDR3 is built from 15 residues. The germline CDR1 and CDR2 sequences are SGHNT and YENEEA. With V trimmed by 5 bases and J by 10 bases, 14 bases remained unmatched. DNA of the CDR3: TGTGCCAGCAGCCCCTTCCTAAGGATGGGAGGGGAGCAGTTCTTC. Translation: CASSPFLRMGGEQFF.

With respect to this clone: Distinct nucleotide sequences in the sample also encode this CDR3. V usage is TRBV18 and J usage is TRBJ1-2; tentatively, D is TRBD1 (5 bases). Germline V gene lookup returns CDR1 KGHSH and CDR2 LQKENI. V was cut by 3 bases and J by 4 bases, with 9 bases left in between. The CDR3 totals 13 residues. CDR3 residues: CASSPGAGYGYTF. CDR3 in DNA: TGTGCCAGCTCACCCGGGGCGGGCTATGGCTACACCTTC.

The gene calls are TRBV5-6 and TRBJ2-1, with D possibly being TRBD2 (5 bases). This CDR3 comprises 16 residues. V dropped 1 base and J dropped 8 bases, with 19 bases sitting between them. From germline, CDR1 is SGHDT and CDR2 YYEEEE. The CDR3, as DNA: TGTGCCAGCAGCTTGACCGGACTGATAGTTGTCGATGAGCAGTTCTTC. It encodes CASSLTGLIVVDEQFF.

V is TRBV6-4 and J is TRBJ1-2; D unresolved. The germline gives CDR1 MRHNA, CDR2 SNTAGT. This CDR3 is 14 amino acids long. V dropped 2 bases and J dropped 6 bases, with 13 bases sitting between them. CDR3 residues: CASSDGLGQDGYTF. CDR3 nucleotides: TGTGCCAGCAGTGACGGTCTAGGGCAGGATGGCTACACCTTC.

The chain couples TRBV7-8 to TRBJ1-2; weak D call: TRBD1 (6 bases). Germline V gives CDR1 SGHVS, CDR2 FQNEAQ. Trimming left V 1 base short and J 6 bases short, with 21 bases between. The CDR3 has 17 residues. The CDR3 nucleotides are TGTGCCAGCAGCTTAGGGATTGGCGCAGGGGCGGGTCATGGCTACACCTTC. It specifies CASSLGIGAGAGHGYTF.

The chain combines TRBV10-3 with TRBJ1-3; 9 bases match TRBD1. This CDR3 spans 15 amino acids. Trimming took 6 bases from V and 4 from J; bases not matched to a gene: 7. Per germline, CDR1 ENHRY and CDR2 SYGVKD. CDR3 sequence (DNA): TGTGCCATCAGCAACACAGGGGGCTCCGGAAACACCATATATTTT. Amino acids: CAISNTGGSGNTIYF.